These 9 T cell receptor beta chains came from one sample sequenced in a study of T-cell reconstitution after alpha-beta-depleted transplantation in children listed by TCRdb under 2016. The method behind the library was PCR. Sequencing used an Illumina HiSeq 2500. To normalize quantification of the TCRbeta repertoire, the TCR libraries were built with molecular barcoding that relied on unique molecular identifiers. The public reads were reprocessed in TCRdb via fastp at Q25 and MiXCR, keeping in-frame beta chains. Every CDR3 protein is listed once, alongside the most common genes and DNA of its rows. The sample table lists about 420,000 distinct CDR3 sequences, 15% to 20% of them with a count of one. The ten largest clones take up under 30% of the sample. According to the study, the label for this sample's treatment or condition signals: allogeneic hematopoietic cell transplantation with graft depleted of TCRalphabeta T cells and CD19 B cells.

Sequenced here: PBMCs, mostly from graft donor cells, sampled 360 days after TCRalphabeta/CD19-depleted stem cell transplant. The receptors originated from a boy younger than two who had a stem cell transplant for Wiskott-Aldrich syndrome, so the T cells may come from the graft donor.

This chain uses TRBV5-1 with TRBJ1-4; TRBD1 matches at 9 bases. There are 14 residues in the CDR3. V was clipped by 3 bases and J by 8 bases; unmatched bases: 5. Germline CDR1 reads SGHRS; CDR2 reads YFSETQ. The CDR3 here is CASSSGTGTEKLFF. The CDR3 DNA reads as TGCGCCAGCAGCTCCGGGACAGGGACCGAAAAACTGTTTTTT.

The chain's CDR3 is CATSDGGIPPTDTQYF. Here the CDR3 DNA reads TGTGCCACCAGTGATGGAGGGATTCCCCCCACAGATACGCAGTATTTT. The rearrangement uses TRBV24-1 and TRBJ2-3, with D possibly TRBD2 on 6 matching bases. V gave up 3 bases and J gave up 2 bases, with 14 bases separating them. The CDR3 has 16 residues. Germline V gene data show CDR1 as KGHDR and CDR2 as SFDVKD.

The chain is built from TRBV5-6 and TRBJ2-1; D unresolved. Trimming removed 0 bases from V and 8 bases from J, with 3 bases in between. There are 11 residues in the CDR3. Per germline, CDR1 SGHDT and CDR2 YYEEEE. In nucleotides, the CDR3 is TGTGCCAGCAGCTTGGAGGATGAGCAGTTCTTC. This encodes CASSLEDEQFF.

The CDR3 here is CASSFSSGETQYF. Here the CDR3 DNA reads TGTGCCAGCAGTTTTTCGTCAGGGGAGACCCAGTACTTC. The V call is TRBV12-3 or TRBV12-4, the J call TRBJ2-5; the D gene is possibly TRBD1 (5 bases). The CDR3 is made up of 13 amino acids. With 3 bases removed from V and 5 bases from J, the gap between germline ends came to 10 bases.

This clonotype was detected many times. V and J are TRBV2 and TRBJ2-5; 7 bases fit TRBD2. Germline lookup yields CDR1 SNHLY and CDR2 FYNNEI. CDR3 length equals 14 residues. V gave up 5 bases and J gave up 3 bases; unmatched junction bases: 6. CDR3 protein: CASSRDYIKETQYF. CDR3 coding DNA: TGTGCCAGCAGTAGGGACTACATAAAAGAGACCCAGTACTTC.

V gene TRBV6-5 combines with J gene TRBJ1-1; a weak D match, TRBD1 (5 bases). The CDR3 is 16 residues long. Trimming pared 2 bases from V and 1 base from J, leaving 14 bases between. The germline gives CDR1 MNHEY, CDR2 SVGAGI. The CDR3 loop reads CASSYRRLQANTEAFF. In DNA, the CDR3 is TGTGCCAGCAGTTACAGAAGACTACAGGCGAACACTGAAGCTTTCTTT.

The chain uses TRBV20-1 and TRBJ2-3; perhaps TRBD2 as D (6 bases). This CDR3 region has 13 residues. Germline CDR1 and CDR2: DFQATT and SNEGSKA (reference sequence). Trimming removed 0 bases from V and 8 bases from J, with 12 bases in between. The DNA of the CDR3 is TGCAGTGCTAGAGATGTGACTAGGGGTACGCAGTATTTT. It translates to CSARDVTRGTQYF.

The V call is TRBV20-1, the J call TRBJ1-4; TRBD1 might be the D (5 bases). The V end lost 3 bases, the J end lost 0 bases, and 8 bases lay between the germline ends. The CDR3 runs 14 residues. Germline V gene sequence: CDR1 DFQATT, CDR2 SNEGSKA (reference sequence). Written as DNA, the CDR3 is TGCAGTGCTAGTGCCAGGGCAACTAATGAAAAACTGTTTTTT. Translated: CSASARATNEKLFF.

The sample holds a few counts of this clonotype. The chain uses TRBV4-1 and TRBJ2-7, with 9 bases fitting TRBD1. CDR1 MGHRA and CDR2 YSYEKL come from the germline V gene. V dropped 4 bases and J dropped 4; count of bases not matched to a gene: 11. CDR3 length equals 16 residues. CDR3 in amino acids: CASSLPPGQGIYEQYF. The CDR3 DNA reads TGCGCCAGCAGCCTCCCACCCGGACAGGGGATATACGAGCAGTACTTC.